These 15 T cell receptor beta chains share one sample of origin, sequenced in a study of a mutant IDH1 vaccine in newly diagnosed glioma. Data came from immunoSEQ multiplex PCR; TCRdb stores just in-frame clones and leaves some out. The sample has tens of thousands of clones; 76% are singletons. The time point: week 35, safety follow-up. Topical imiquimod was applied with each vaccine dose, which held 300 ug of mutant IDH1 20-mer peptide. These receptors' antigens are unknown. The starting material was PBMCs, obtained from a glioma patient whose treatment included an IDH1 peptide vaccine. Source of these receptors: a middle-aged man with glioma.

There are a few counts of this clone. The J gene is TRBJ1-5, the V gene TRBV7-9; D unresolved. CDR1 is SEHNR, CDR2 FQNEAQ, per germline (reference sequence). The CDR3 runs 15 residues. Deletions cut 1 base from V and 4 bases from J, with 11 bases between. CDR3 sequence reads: CASSLDGQINQPQHF. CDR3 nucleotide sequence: TGTGCCAGCAGCTTAGATGGCCAGATAAATCAGCCCCAGCATTTT.

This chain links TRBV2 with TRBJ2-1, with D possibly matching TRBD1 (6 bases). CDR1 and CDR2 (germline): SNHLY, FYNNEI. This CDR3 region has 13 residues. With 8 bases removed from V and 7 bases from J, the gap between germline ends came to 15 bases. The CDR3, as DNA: TGTGCCAGCGGACAGCAAAGGTCAAATGAGCAGTTCTTC. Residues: CASGQQRSNEQFF. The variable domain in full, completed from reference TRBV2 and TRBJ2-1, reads EPEVTQTPSHQVTQMGQEVILRCVPISNHLYFYWYRQILGQKVEFLVSFYNNEISEKSEIFDDQFSVERPDGSNFTLKIRSTKLEDSAMYFCASGQQRSNEQFFGPGTRLTVL.

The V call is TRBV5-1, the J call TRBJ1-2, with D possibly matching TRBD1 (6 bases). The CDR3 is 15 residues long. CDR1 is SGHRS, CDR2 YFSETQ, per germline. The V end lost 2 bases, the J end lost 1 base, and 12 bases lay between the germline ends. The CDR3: CASSFSLQGNYGYTF. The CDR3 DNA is TGCGCCAGCAGCTTTAGCCTACAGGGTAACTATGGCTACACCTTC.

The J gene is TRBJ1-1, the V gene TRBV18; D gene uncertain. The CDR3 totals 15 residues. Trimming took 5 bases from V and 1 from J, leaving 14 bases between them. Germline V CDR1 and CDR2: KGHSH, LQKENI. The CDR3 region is CASSSRAVENTEAFF. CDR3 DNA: TGTGCCAGCTCATCTCGGGCTGTCGAGAACACTGAAGCTTTCTTT.

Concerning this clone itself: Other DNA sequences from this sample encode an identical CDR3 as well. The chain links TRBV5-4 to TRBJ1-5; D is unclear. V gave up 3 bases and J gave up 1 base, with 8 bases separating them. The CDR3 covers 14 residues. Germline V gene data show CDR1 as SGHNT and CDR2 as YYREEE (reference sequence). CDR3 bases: TGTGCCAGCAGCTCTGGCGGAAGCAATCAGCCCCAGCATTTT. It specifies CASSSGGSNQPQHF.

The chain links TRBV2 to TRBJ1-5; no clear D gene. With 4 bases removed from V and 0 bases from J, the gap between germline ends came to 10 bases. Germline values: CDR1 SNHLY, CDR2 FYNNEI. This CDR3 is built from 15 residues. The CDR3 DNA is TGTGCCAGCAGTGCCGGGCAAATTAGCAATCAGCCCCAGCATTTT. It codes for CASSAGQISNQPQHF.

The CDR3 bases are TGTGCCAGCAGTTACCTTAGCGAAACCTACGAGCAGTACGTC. It is translated as CASSYLSETYEQYV. This chain joins TRBV6-6 and TRBJ2-7, with D possibly matching TRBD2 (5 bases). Germline-derived CDR1 and CDR2 are MNHNY and SVGAGI (reference sequence). V shed 2 bases and J shed 2 bases, with 10 bases lying between them. The CDR3 spans 14 residues.

The CDR3 nucleotides are TGTGCCAGCAGCTTAGGGGAGTCAGATACGCAGTATTTT. Translated, it gives CASSLGESDTQYF. V usage is TRBV7-2 and J usage is TRBJ2-3, with a weak D call TRBD2 (5 bases). Trimming left V 1 base short and J 4 bases short, with 6 bases between. The CDR3 contains 13 residues. The germline V gene has CDR1 SGHTA and CDR2 FQGNSA.

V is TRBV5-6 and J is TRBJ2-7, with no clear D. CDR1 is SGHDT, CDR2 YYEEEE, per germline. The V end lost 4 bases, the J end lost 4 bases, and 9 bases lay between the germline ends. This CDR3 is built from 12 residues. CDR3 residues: CASSDDRYEQYF. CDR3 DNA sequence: TGTGCCAGCAGCGATGACCGTTACGAGCAGTACTTC.

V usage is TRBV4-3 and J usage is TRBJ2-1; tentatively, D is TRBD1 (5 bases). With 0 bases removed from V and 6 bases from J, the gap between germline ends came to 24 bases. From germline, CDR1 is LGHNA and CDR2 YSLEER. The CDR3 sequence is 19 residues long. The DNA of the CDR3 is TGCGCCAGCAGCCAAGACAGGGCAACAGGAGTGGGGATAGGCAATGAGCAGTTCTTC. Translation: CASSQDRATGVGIGNEQFF.

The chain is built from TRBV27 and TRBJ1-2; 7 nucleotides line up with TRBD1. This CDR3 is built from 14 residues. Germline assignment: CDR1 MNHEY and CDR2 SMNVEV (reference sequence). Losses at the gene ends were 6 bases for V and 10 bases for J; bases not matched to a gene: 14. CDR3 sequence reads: CASRSPHQGGDYTF. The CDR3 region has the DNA TGTGCCAGCAGATCCCCCCATCAGGGGGGCGACTACACCTTC.

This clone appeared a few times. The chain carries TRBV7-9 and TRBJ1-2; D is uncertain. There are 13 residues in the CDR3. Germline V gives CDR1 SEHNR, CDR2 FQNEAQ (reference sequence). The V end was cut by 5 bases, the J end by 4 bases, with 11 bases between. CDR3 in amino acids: CASSLDPVYGYTF. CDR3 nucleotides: TGTGCCAGCAGCCTGGACCCTGTCTATGGCTACACCTTC. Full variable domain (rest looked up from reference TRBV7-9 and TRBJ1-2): DTGVSQNPRHKITKRGQNVTFRCDPISEHNRLYWYRQTLGQGPEFLTYFQNEAQLEKSRLLSDRFSAERPKGSFSTLEIQRTEQGDSAMYLCASSLDPVYGYTFGSGTRLTVV.

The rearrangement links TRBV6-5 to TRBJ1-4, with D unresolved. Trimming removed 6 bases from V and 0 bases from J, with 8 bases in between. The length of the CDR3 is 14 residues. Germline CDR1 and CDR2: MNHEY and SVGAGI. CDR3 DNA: TGTGCCAGCAGCCCTACCTCAACTAATGAAAAACTGTTTTTT. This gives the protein CASSPTSTNEKLFF.

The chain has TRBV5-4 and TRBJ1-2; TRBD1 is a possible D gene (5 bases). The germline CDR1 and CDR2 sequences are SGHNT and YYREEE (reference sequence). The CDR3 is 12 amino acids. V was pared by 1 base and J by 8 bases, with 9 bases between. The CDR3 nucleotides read TGTGCCAGCAGCTTGCGTGGGGGAGGCTACACCTTC. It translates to CASSLRGGGYTF.

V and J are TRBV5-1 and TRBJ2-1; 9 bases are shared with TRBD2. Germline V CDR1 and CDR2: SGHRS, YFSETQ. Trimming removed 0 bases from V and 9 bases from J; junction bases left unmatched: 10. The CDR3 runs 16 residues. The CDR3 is CASSLAGLAGVGEQFF. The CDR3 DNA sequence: TGCGCCAGCAGCTTGGCCGGATTAGCGGGAGTTGGTGAGCAGTTCTTC.